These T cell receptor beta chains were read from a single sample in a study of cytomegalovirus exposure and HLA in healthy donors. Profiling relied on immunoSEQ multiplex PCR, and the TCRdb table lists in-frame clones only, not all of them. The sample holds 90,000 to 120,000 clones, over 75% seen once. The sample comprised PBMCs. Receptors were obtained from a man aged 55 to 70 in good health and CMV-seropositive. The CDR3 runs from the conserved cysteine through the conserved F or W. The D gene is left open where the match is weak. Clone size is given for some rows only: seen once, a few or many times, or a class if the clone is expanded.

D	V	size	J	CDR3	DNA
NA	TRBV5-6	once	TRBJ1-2	CASSWGTGSGSYGYTF	TGTGCCAGCAGCTGGGGAACAGGTTCCGGGAGCTATGGCTACACCTTC
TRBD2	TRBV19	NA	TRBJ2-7	CASRAGGNEQYF	TGTGCCAGTCGGGCGGGGGGCAACGAGCAGTACTTC
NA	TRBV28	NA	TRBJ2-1	CASSLYNEQFF	TGTGCCAGCAGCCTCTACAATGAGCAGTTCTTC
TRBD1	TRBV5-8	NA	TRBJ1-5	CASSPGQGLWNQPQHF	TGTGCCAGCAGCCCCGGACAGGGATTATGGAATCAGCCCCAGCATTTT
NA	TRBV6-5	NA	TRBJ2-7	CASRGGWGRDSEQYF	TGTGCCAGCAGGGGGGGTTGGGGAAGGGACTCCGAGCAGTACTTC
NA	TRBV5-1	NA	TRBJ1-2	CASSAGTPNGYTF	TGCGCCAGCAGCGCCGGGACTCCCAATGGCTACACCTTC
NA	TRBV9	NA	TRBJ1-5	CASSSGGGSNQPQHF	TGTGCCAGCAGCTCCGGGGGGGGGAGCAATCAGCCCCAGCATTTT
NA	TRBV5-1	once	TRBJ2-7	CASSSSLYEQYF	TGCGCCAGCAGCTCCTCCTTGTACGAGCAGTACTTC
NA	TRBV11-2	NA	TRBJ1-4	CASSLGGNRVDEKLFF	TGTGCCAGCAGCTTAGGGGGGAACAGGGTGGACGAAAAACTGTTTTTT
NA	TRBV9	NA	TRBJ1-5	CASSVEGDRNQPQHF	TGTGCCAGCAGCGTAGAGGGGGATCGTAATCAGCCCCAGCATTTT
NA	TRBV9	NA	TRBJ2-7	CASSVADISPPYEQYF	TGTGCCAGCAGCGTAGCAGACATCTCCCCTCCCTACGAGCAGTACTTC
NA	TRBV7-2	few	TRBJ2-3	CASSFTGDTQYF	TGTGCCAGCAGCTTCACAGGAGATACGCAGTATTTT
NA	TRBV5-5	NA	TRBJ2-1	CASSPLRRGPNDEQFF	TGTGCCAGCAGCCCCCTCCGGCGGGGGCCCAACGATGAGCAGTTCTTC
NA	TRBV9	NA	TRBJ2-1	CASSVGGAGLQNEQFF	TGTGCCAGCAGCGTAGGGGGCGCGGGGCTTCAGAATGAGCAGTTCTTC
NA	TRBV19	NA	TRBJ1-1	CASRGHRNTEAFF	TGTGCCAGTAGGGGACACCGGAACACTGAAGCTTTCTTT
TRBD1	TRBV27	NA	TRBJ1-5	CASRQGGQPQHF	TGTGCCAGCCGACAGGGTGGTCAGCCCCAGCATTTT
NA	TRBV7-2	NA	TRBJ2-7	CASSLSSGRYEQYF	TGTGCCAGCAGCTTATCAAGCGGGCGCTACGAGCAGTACTTC
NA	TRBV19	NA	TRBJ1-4	CASSTSLVGYSGRAEKLFF	TGTGCCAGTAGTACCTCCTTGGTAGGTTACTCAGGGCGAGCGGAAAAACTGTTTTTT
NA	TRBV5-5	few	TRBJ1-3	CASSRDGNTIYF	TGTGCCAGCAGCCGCGATGGAAACACCATATATTTT
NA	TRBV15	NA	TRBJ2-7	CATSIELQGRNEQYF	TGTGCCACCAGCATAGAATTACAGGGTAGGAACGAGCAGTACTTC
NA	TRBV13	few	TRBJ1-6	CASRARGAETTRSPLHF	TGTGCCAGCAGGGCCCGGGGGGCGGAGACAACACGGTCACCCCTCCACTTT
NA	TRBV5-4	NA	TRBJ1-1	CASSLPGRGTEAFF	TGTGCCAGCAGCCTACCTGGAAGAGGCACTGAAGCTTTCTTT
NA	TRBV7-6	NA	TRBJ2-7	CASSEGGEQYF	TGTGCCAGCAGCGAGGGGGGGGAGCAGTACTTC
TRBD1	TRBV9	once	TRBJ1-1	CASSVGDRATEAFF	TGTGCCAGCAGCGTAGGGGACAGGGCCACTGAAGCTTTCTTT